This T cell receptor (beta chain) is drawn from a study of T cell repertoires in cytomegalovirus infection. Study context: HLA-B-restricted CMV epitopes that are well studied, plus recently identified HLA-C-restricted ones, were used by the study. Whole-study findings and limits: Cumulative public TCR beta family frequency identified carriers of CMV plus the relevant HLA.

MiXCR was run by TCRdb on the reads, yielding one entry per CDR3 protein. The sample has hundreds of thousands of distinct CDR3 sequences; around a third are singletons. This clonotype has ten or more counts. Its antigen is not known. The CDR3 runs to 15 residues. Trimming took off 3 bases at V and 4 bases at J, with 15 bases between the two ends. Germline CDR1 and CDR2: MDHEN and SYDVKM. Sequenced material: cultured CD8+ T cells from PBMCs, taken from culture after CMV antigen stimulation. V and J are TRBV28 and TRBJ1-1; D gene unclear. The origin of this receptor is a human donor in good health (CMV status not recorded). Some clones in this sample may be carry-over from other donors' samples. CDR3 DNA sequence: TGTGCCAGCAGTTTGATTCACAGCCGGTTCACTGAAGCTTTCTTT. It codes for CASSLIHSRFTEAFF.